This T cell receptor beta chain was documented in a study of blood T cell repertoires in COVID-19. Study context: COVID-19 samples from acute and convalescent phases originated in the United States, Italy and Spain. In each case, the material was cDNA or gDNA derived from T cells, B-cell-depleted T cells, or PBMCs.

Original processing notes: Estimation of nucleated cell counts was performed using reference gene primer amplification. Generated by immunoSEQ multiplex PCR, the TCRdb table keeps only in-frame clones and is missing some. The D gene and trimming were derived from the DNA, and the V and J assignments and clone size from that table. Of some 320,000 clones in the sample, 70% to 90% are singletons; the top ten hold 7.8%. Germline lookup yields CDR1 MDHEN and CDR2 SYDVKM. The CDR3 length is 12 residues. The V end was cut by 6 bases, the J end by 11 bases, with 16 bases between. This chain connects TRBV28 to TRBJ1-1; D is undetermined. Material for sequencing was peripheral blood. This TCR was recovered from a woman between 50 and 59 years old who had recovered from COVID-19. CDR3 DNA: TGTGCCAGCAGGTCACTCAGGATTGGTGCTTTCTTT. Protein product: CASRSLRIGAFF.